Listed below are T cell receptor beta chains from one sample, sequenced in a study of T cells after posttransplantation cyclophosphamide. TCRdb's table, derived via immunoSEQ multiplex PCR, lists solely in-frame clones and lacks some. Of fewer than 55,000 clones listed, 94% are singletons. The sample consisted of PBMCs. These receptors originate from a woman in her 30s in good health and a related stem cell transplant donor. Both conserved end residues are part of each CDR3. Each record gives: clone size, J gene, D gene, V gene, CDR3 DNA, CDR3 protein. The D gene is left open where the match is weak. For some rows the clone size is stated as once, few or many, or as a class when expanded; others skip it.

- TRBJ1-2 TRBD1 TRBV7-9 TGTGCCAGCAGCCCCACAGGAGTGGGGCCAGGGGGCTATGGCTACACCTTC CASSPTGVGPGGYGYTF
- TRBJ1-2 TRBD1 TRBV5-8 TGTGCCAGCACCGACAGGACAGGAAGAGCTAACTATGGCTACACCTTC CASTDRTGRANYGYTF
- TRBJ2-5 TRBD1 TRBV4-2 TGTGCCAGCAGCCAGTTCGGGACAGTCCAAGAGACCCAGTACTTC CASSQFGTVQETQYF
- TRBJ1-2 TRBD1 TRBV27 TGTGCCAGCAGTTTATCTAACAGGGGGCATGGCTACACCTTC CASSLSNRGHGYTF
once TRBJ2-7 TRBD1 TRBV2 TGTGCCAGCAGCGCGGACAGGGGGCGGTACGAGCAGTACTTC CASSADRGRYEQYF
- TRBJ2-5 - TRBV7-9 TGTGCCAGCAGCTACTCCCGGGGGGAGACCCAGTACTTC CASSYSRGETQYF
- TRBJ1-2 TRBD1 TRBV5-4 TGTGCCAGCAGCTCTCAGGGGGCCACCTATGGCTACACCTTC CASSSQGATYGYTF
- TRBJ1-2 TRBD1 TRBV5-6 TGTGCCAGCAGCTTGTCAGGGACAGGGTATGGCTACACCTTC CASSLSGTGYGYTF
- TRBJ2-3 - TRBV19 TGTGCCAGTAGATCGGTTCAGGGCGCGTCAGATACGCAGTATTTT CASRSVQGASDTQYF
- TRBJ1-1 - TRBV2 TGTGCCAGCAGTTTAAATGAAGCTTTCTTT CASSLNEAFF
- TRBJ1-1 - TRBV14 TGTGCCAGCAGCCAGAGGGGAGCGGGGCGCGGTGTGAACACTGAAGCTTTCTTT CASSQRGAGRGVNTEAFF
once TRBJ2-3 TRBD2 TRBV11-3 TGTGCCAGCAGCTTACGGGGGGACGGCACAGATACGCAGTATTTT CASSLRGDGTDTQYF
- TRBJ2-7 TRBD1 TRBV28 TGTGCCAGCAGTACAGGGGGCGCATTCCACGAGCAGTACTTC CASSTGGAFHEQYF
- TRBJ2-7 TRBD1 TRBV13 TGTGCCAGCAGCTGGACCGGACAGGGCGACTACGAGCAGTACTTC CASSWTGQGDYEQYF
- TRBJ2-5 - TRBV2 TGTGCCAGCCGCGGGGACCTAGAGACCCAGTACTTC CASRGDLETQYF
- TRBJ1-2 - TRBV12-2 TGTGCAAGTCGCTCATATTCCGGGACAGGGGATTATGTAAACTATGGCTACACCTTC CASRSYSGTGDYVNYGYTF
- TRBJ1-1 TRBD1 TRBV2 TGTGCCAGCAGGACAGGGCTGAACACTGAAGCTTTCTTT CASRTGLNTEAFF
- TRBJ2-1 - TRBV11-2 TGTGCCAGCAGCTTAGATTCTCTGAGCTCCTACAATGAGCAGTTCTTC CASSLDSLSSYNEQFF
- TRBJ2-3 TRBD2 TRBV28 TGTGGCTCCAGCGGGGATACAGATACGCAGTATTTT CGSSGDTDTQYF
- TRBJ1-6 - TRBV7-2 TGTGCCAGCAGCTCCCACGGGGGGGCTGATTCACCCCTCCACTTT CASSSHGGADSPLHF
- TRBJ2-5 - TRBV29-1 TGCAGCGTTGAATATAGTTCTTCGGAGACCCAGTACTTC CSVEYSSSETQYF
- TRBJ2-2 TRBD2 TRBV4-1 TGCGCCAGCAGCCAAGTCGGGGGGACCGGGACCGGGGAGCTGTTTTTT CASSQVGGTGTGELFF
once TRBJ2-3 - TRBV4-3 TGCGCCAGCAGCCAAGATGCCCCCGGACTTTCCCCCGTGACGCAGTATTTT CASSQDAPGLSPVTQYF
- TRBJ1-4 - TRBV6-5 TGTGCCAGCAGTTACTCCGTTGCAACTAATGAAAAACTGTTTTTT CASSYSVATNEKLFF
- TRBJ1-4 - TRBV7-9 TGTGCCAGCAGCGCGGGACCTTACGGGGAAAAACTGTTTTTT CASSAGPYGEKLFF
- TRBJ1-6 TRBD1 TRBV5-1 TGCGCCAGCAGCCGACGGGGCCCGACAGGGATCAATTCACCCCTCCACTTT CASSRRGPTGINSPLHF
- TRBJ2-7 - TRBV4-1 TGCGCCAGCAGCCAAGACGTCTATCGCTCCTACGAGCAGTACTTC CASSQDVYRSYEQYF
once TRBJ2-5 TRBD1 TRBV4-3 TGCGCCAGCAGCCAAGACGCCGGGACAGGGGAGACCCAGTACTTC CASSQDAGTGETQYF
- TRBJ1-5 - TRBV6-4 TGTGCCAGCAGTGAAGCAGGGGGCAATCAGCCCCAGCATTTT CASSEAGGNQPQHF
- TRBJ1-1 TRBD1 TRBV7-3 TGTGCCAGCAGCCGAGACATCTTACAGGGGGTCTCGAACACTGAAGCTTTCTTT CASSRDILQGVSNTEAFF
- TRBJ1-1 - TRBV9 TGTGCCAGCAGCGTAACTGGGGGGGGTGCAGCTTTCTTT CASSVTGGGAAFF
- TRBJ1-3 TRBD1 TRBV10-3 TGTGCCACCACCCGGACCGGGACAGGTAGTAGAAACACCATATATTTT CATTRTGTGSRNTIYF
- TRBJ2-1 TRBD1 TRBV11-2 TGTGCCAGCAGCTTGGCCGCGGACAGGGCGTTCTTC CASSLAADRAFF
- TRBJ2-7 TRBD1 TRBV29-1 TGCAGCGTAGGACAGGGGGGGTACGAGCAGTACTTC CSVGQGGYEQYF
- TRBJ2-3 - TRBV28 TGTGCCAGCAACAGGGCGGAGGATACGCAGTATTTT CASNRAEDTQYF
once TRBJ2-3 TRBD2 TRBV7-3 TGTGCCAGCAGCCCCACTAGCGGGGACGTCACAGATACGCAGTATTTT CASSPTSGDVTDTQYF
- TRBJ1-1 - TRBV2 TGTGCCAGCAGACGGGGGGGCGTCACTGAAGCTTTCTTT CASRRGGVTEAFF
- TRBJ2-7 TRBD1 TRBV18 TGTGCCAGCTCACCAGGACAGGGGGGCTCCTACGAGCAGTACTTC CASSPGQGGSYEQYF
- TRBJ1-2 TRBD1 TRBV7-2 TGTGCCAGCAGCTTACTAGGGGGCCGGGGCTACACCTTC CASSLLGGRGYTF
once TRBJ1-1 TRBD1 TRBV28 TGTGCCAGCAGTTTGTGGACAGGGGGCAACACTGAAGCTTTCTTT CASSLWTGGNTEAFF
- TRBJ1-3 - TRBV28 TGTGCCAGCCGCCGTCTCGGCTCTGGAAACACCATATATTTT CASRRLGSGNTIYF
- TRBJ2-1 TRBD2 TRBV7-9 TGTGCCAGCAGCGTAGATAGCGGGGGGGCCTATCGTGAGCAGTTCTTC CASSVDSGGAYREQFF
few TRBJ2-2 TRBD1 TRBV28 TGTGCCAGCAGTCACAGGGGCGAACACGGGGAGCTGTTTTTT CASSHRGEHGELFF